The source of this T cell receptor (beta chain) is a study of T cell changes during pregnancy in multiple sclerosis. Germline values: CDR1 MNHEY, CDR2 SMNVEV (reference sequence). The V gene lost 7 bases and the J gene lost 4 bases, with 17 bases spanning the gap. The CDR3 loop spans 15 amino acids. Generated by immunoSEQ multiplex PCR, the TCRdb table keeps only in-frame clones and is missing some. The sample has more than 25,000 clones, about 91% seen once. This TCR was sampled from a female donor with multiple sclerosis, enrolled in a pregnancy study. The chain is built from TRBV27 and TRBJ2-1, with TRBD2 as a possible D gene (6 bases). The input for sequencing was CD8+ T cells from peripheral blood mononuclear cells, taken in the first trimester of pregnancy. CDR3 DNA: TGTGCCAGCACGTTCGGTCCGGGGGATTACAATGAGCAGTTCTTC. Its protein is CASTFGPGDYNEQFF.